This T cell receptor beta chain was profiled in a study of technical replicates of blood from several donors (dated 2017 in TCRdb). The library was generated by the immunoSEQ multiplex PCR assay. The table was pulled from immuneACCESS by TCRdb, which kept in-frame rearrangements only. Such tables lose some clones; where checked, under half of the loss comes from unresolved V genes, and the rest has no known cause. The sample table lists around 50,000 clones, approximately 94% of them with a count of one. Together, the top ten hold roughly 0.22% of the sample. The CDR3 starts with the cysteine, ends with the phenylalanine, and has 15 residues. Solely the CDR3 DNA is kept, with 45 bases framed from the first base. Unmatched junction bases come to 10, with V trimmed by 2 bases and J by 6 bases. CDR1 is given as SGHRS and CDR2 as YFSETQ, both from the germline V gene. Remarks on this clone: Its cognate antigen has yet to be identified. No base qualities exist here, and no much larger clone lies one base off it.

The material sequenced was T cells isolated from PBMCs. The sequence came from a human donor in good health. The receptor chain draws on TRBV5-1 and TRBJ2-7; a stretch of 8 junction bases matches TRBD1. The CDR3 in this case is CASSFTGQGIREQYF. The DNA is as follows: TGCGCCAGCAGCTTTACAGGACAGGGAATACGCGAGCAGTACTTC.